A single T cell receptor (beta chain) is shown here with its context. What it recognizes is unknown. These data originate in a study of early T cells in non-severe SARS-CoV-2 infection. The wider study: Chains from this unsorted whole-blood bulk RNA could not be paired. General study findings and limits: Matching against VDJdb likely underestimated virus-specific expansions, favoring anti-spike CD8.

Unique molecular identifiers were affixed to single, distinct cDNA molecules. MiXCR, applied by TCRdb to the 5' RACE reads, yields one record per CDR3 protein. The sample contains approximately 40,000 distinct CDR3 sequences, 9.9% of which appear only once. This CDR3 region has 16 residues. Germline V CDR1 and CDR2: LGHNA, YSLEER. The J segment lost 4 bases and the V segment lost 0 bases, leaving 3 bases of the junction unmatched. V is TRBV4-3 and J is TRBJ1-3; TRBD1 agrees at 10 bases. Sequencing input: whole blood. The TCR comes from an adult who was a healthcare worker with PCR-confirmed SARS-CoV-2 infection or an uninfected control (not recorded which). CDR3: CASSQDDRGPGNTIYF. In DNA, the CDR3 is TGCGCCAGCAGCCAAGATGACAGGGGGCCAGGAAACACCATATATTTT.